Each of the 27 T cell receptor beta chains below was sequenced from the same sample in a study of read filtering for tumor transcriptome and immune sequencing (dated by TCRdb to 2018 to 2021). Sequencing relied on an Illumina HiSeq 4000. TCR libraries were constructed from about 400 ng RNA using the Immunoverse kit, and molecular barcoded adaptors covering alpha/delta and beta/gamma chains were employed. TCRdb trimmed the raw reads at Q25, called clones with MiXCR and kept productive beta chains. Here each entry gathers all rows of one CDR3 protein and keeps the most common genes and DNA. The sample table records 100,000 to 150,000 distinct CDR3 sequences; about 13% of these occur just once. The top ten clonotypes cover approximately 8% of the sample. Sequencing input: a population of CD138-negative cells sorted from bone marrow. The sample's cell subset or site label is to be understood as: bone marrow mononuclear cells depleted of CD138+ plasma/myeloma cells by negative magnetic selection. The receptor source for this set is a donor at least 40 years old with multiple myeloma.

This clonotype was recorded at least ten times. The V gene is TRBV6-6, the J gene TRBJ1-1; 7 positions agree with TRBD1. The CDR3 extends over 13 amino acids. With 7 bases clipped from V and 1 base from J, the junction kept 3 bases outside the gene matches. Per the germline V gene, CDR1 is MNHNY and CDR2 is SVGAGI (reference sequence). The CDR3 spells CASTRQGNTEAFF. CDR3 coding DNA: TGTGCCAGCACAAGACAGGGGAACACTGAAGCTTTCTTT.

The genes are TRBV4-2 and TRBJ1-1; D not resolved. Germline CDR1 is LGHNA and CDR2 is YNFKEQ. This CDR3 contains 18 residues. V was shortened by 2 bases and J by 0 bases, with 19 bases between the two germline ends. The CDR3 DNA is TGTGCCAGCAGCCAATCATCGCGCCTGGAGGAGGTGAACACTGAAGCTTTCTTT. It encodes CASSQSSRLEEVNTEAFF.

This clonotype was picked up one time. J is TRBJ2-3 and V is TRBV6-2 or TRBV6-3, with 10 bases matching TRBD2. Germline loops: CDR1 MNHEY, CDR2 SVGEGT. This CDR3 has 16 residues. Unmatched junction bases numbered 6, after V lost 4 bases and J lost 2 bases. CDR3: CASSCQSGRATDTQYF. The DNA for the CDR3 is TGTGCCAGCAGTTGCCAGAGCGGGAGGGCCACAGATACGCAGTATTTT.

This clonotype was seen only a few times. The chain has TRBV7-2 and TRBJ2-7, with 10 bases fitting TRBD1. This CDR3 contains 16 residues. The ends lost 5 bases at V and 2 bases at J; junction bases unmatched: 9. The germline V gene has CDR1 SGHTA and CDR2 FQGNSA. DNA of the CDR3: TGTGCCAGCAGCCCCTACGGGGACAGGGGCCCCTACGAGCAGTACTTC. This sequence encodes CASSPYGDRGPYEQYF.

As regards this clonotype: Since a much larger clone is just one base distant, this may be a read error. The V and J genes are TRBV7-9 and TRBJ1-5; D is perhaps TRBD1 (6 bases). The V end lost 2 bases, the J end lost 5 bases, and 10 bases lay between the germline ends. Germline values: CDR1 SEHNR, CDR2 FQNEAQ (reference sequence). This CDR3 contains 14 residues. CDR3 sequence: CASSLLSGDQPQHF. CDR3 coding DNA: TGTGCCAGCAGCTTATTGTCAGGGGATCAGCCCCAGCATTTT. The variable domain in full, with the rest retrieved from reference TRBV7-9 and TRBJ1-5, is DTGVSQNPRHKITKRGQNVTFRCDPISEHNRLYWYRQTLGQGPEFLTYFQNEAQLEKSRLLSDRFSAERPKGSFSTLEIQRTEQGDSAMYLCASSLLSGDQPQHFGDGTRLSIL.

This clonotype was picked up many times. This chain links TRBV20-1 with TRBJ2-3; D tentatively reads TRBD1 or TRBD2 (7 bases each). There are 14 residues in the CDR3. Germline V gene data show CDR1 as DFQATT and CDR2 as SNEGSKA (reference sequence). Trimming stripped 6 bases from V and 3 bases from J, with 16 bases between. For the CDR3, the DNA is TGCAGTGCCCGGGGGAGGGGGCGAACAGATACGCAGTATTTT. Residues: CSARGRGRTDTQYF.

V gene TRBV11-2 combines with J gene TRBJ2-2; 10 nucleotides line up with TRBD2. The CDR3 sequence is 19 residues long. Germline values: CDR1 SGHAT, CDR2 FQNNGV. The junction had 18 bases not matched to a gene; V was cut back by 5 bases and J by 6 bases. The CDR3 region is CASSPLQPSGSEVPGELFF. The DNA for the CDR3 is TGTGCCAGCAGCCCCCTTCAGCCTAGCGGGAGCGAGGTACCCGGGGAGCTGTTTTTT.

This clonotype was picked up many times. CDR3 region: CSALSGRTYNEQFF. CDR3 nucleotides: TGCAGTGCTCTGAGCGGGAGGACCTACAATGAGCAGTTCTTC. V usage is TRBV20-1 and J usage is TRBJ2-1, with 9 bases lining up with TRBD2. CDR3 length: 14 residues. V gave up 5 bases and J gave up 2 bases; unmatched junction bases: 4. Per germline, CDR1 DFQATT and CDR2 SNEGSKA (reference sequence).

In this sample, this clonotype turned up many times. V usage is TRBV6-1 and J usage is TRBJ1-1; D gene uncertain. Per germline, CDR1 MNHNS and CDR2 SASEGT. The length of the CDR3 is 11 residues. V lost 8 bases and J lost 8, with 12 bases in between. The CDR3 protein is CASRDSAEAFF. CDR3 bases: TGTGCCAGCCGAGACTCGGCAGAAGCTTTCTTT.

This clonotype was detected ten times or more. J is TRBJ2-1 and V is TRBV20-1; 13 bases align to TRBD2. Losses at the gene ends were 2 bases for V and 4 bases for J; bases not matched to a gene: 11. CDR1 and CDR2 from the germline V gene are DFQATT and SNEGSKA (reference sequence). The CDR3 has 18 residues. The CDR3 bases are TGCAGTGCTAGACCCGGGGGGACTAGCGGGACTAGTTACAATGAGCAGTTCTTC. This codes for CSARPGGTSGTSYNEQFF.

The table lists this clonotype with many counts. The rearrangement uses TRBV13 and TRBJ2-3; 16 bases map to TRBD2. V shed 3 bases and J 3 bases; nucleotides not matched to a gene: 12. The CDR3 is 20 amino acids. CDR1 and CDR2 from the germline V gene are PRHDT and FYEKMQ (reference sequence). The CDR3 loop is CASSFQTPGLAGGPTDTQYF. For the CDR3, the DNA is TGTGCCAGCAGCTTCCAGACTCCGGGACTAGCGGGAGGGCCAACAGATACGCAGTATTTT.

Concerning this clonotype: One base away lies a much larger clone, so this may be a sequencing read error. V is TRBV7-9 and J is TRBJ1-5, with TRBD1 matching 8 bases. Per germline, CDR1 SEHNR and CDR2 FQNEAQ (reference sequence). This CDR3 has 15 residues. J gave up 3 bases and V 2 bases, and 3 bases lay outside the gene matches. DNA for the CDR3: TGTGCCAGCAGCTTAACAGGGGGAAACAATCAGCCCCAGCATTTT. It specifies CASSLTGGNNQPQHF.

For this clonotype: This could be a read error, since a much larger clone is one nucleotide away. As DNA, the CDR3 is TGCGCCAGCAGCTTCCAGATCTATGGCTACACCTTC. Protein: CASSFQIYGYTF. This sequence joins TRBV5-1 and TRBJ1-2; D is undetermined. Trimming removed 2 bases at V and 4 bases at J, with 6 bases between. The CDR3 is made up of 12 amino acids. Germline CDR1 SGHRS, CDR2 YFSETQ.

In its sample, this clonotype was seen many times. The V and J genes are TRBV6-2 or TRBV6-3 and TRBJ2-7, with D possibly being TRBD2 (5 bases). The CDR3 totals 16 residues. Germline V CDR1 and CDR2: MNHEY, SVGEGT. V was pared by 2 bases and J by 0 bases, with 14 bases between. The CDR3 here is CASSYARSGNSYEQYF. In nucleotides, the CDR3 is TGTGCCAGCAGTTACGCCCGAAGCGGAAACTCCTACGAGCAGTACTTC.

This clonotype was found many times. This rearrangement joins TRBV6-2 or TRBV6-3 to TRBJ1-1; the D is unclear. Germline V gives CDR1 MNHEY, CDR2 SVGEGT. V dropped 0 bases and J dropped 7 bases, with 6 bases sitting between them. The CDR3 length is 12 residues. The CDR3 DNA reads as TGTGCCAGCAGTTACTCCTCGGTTGAAGCTTTCTTT. It translates to CASSYSSVEAFF.

This clonotype was seen ten or more times. The chain uses TRBV20-1 and TRBJ2-1; maybe TRBD1 (7 bases). Trimming stripped 3 bases from V and 6 bases from J, with 9 bases between. The CDR3 has 12 amino acids. The germline gives CDR1 DFQATT, CDR2 SNEGSKA (reference sequence). The CDR3 nucleotides read TGCAGTGCTAGCCAGGGGGGCAATGAGCAGTTCTTC. Residues: CSASQGGNEQFF.

Of note for this clonotype: A much larger clone differs by one base, so this may be a read error. The CDR3 region has the DNA TGTGCCAGCAGCGGGACTGTTTTCAATGAGCAGTTCTTC. Its protein product is CASSGTVFNEQFF. The V gene is TRBV5-6, the J gene TRBJ2-1; perhaps TRBD2 as D (6 bases). Trimming pared 4 bases from V and 6 bases from J, leaving 11 bases between. In germline, CDR1 is SGHDT, CDR2 YYEEEE. The CDR3 runs 13 residues.

This clonotype has just a few counts. The V gene is TRBV2, the J gene TRBJ2-6; D not certain. V was trimmed by 4 bases and J by 1 base, leaving 8 bases between them. There are 15 residues in the CDR3. The germline gives CDR1 SNHLY, CDR2 FYNNEI. The CDR3 spells CASSASRSGANVLTF. CDR3 DNA sequence: TGTGCCAGCAGTGCAAGTAGATCTGGGGCCAACGTCCTGACTTTC.

The table lists this clonotype with many counts. The gene calls are TRBV7-9 and TRBJ2-7; 11 nucleotides agree with TRBD2. The CDR3 is 16 residues long. The V and J ends lost 6 bases and 5 bases, in that order; junction bases with no gene match: 12. Per the germline V gene, CDR1 is SEHNR and CDR2 is FQNEAQ (reference sequence). CDR3: CASRAPTSGVTDEQYF. The CDR3, as DNA: TGTGCCAGCAGAGCCCCGACTAGCGGGGTTACGGACGAGCAGTACTTC.

There are a few counts of this clonotype. The chain employs TRBV30 and TRBJ2-1; D call uncertain. Germline lookup yields CDR1 GTSNPN and CDR2 SVGIG (reference sequence). Trimming shortened V by 3 bases and J by 2 bases, and 5 bases separated the two germline ends. The CDR3 runs to 12 residues. CDR3 in DNA: TGTGCCTGGAGCCCCCCCTACAATGAGCAGTTCTTC. This sequence encodes CAWSPPYNEQFF.

Turning to this clonotype: A read error is likely, as this CDR3 ends without the conserved phenylalanine or tryptophan. V gene TRBV7-6 combines with J gene TRBJ1-1, with TRBD1 as a possible D gene (6 bases). Trimming stripped 5 bases from V and 1 base from J, with 11 bases between. Germline CDR1 and CDR2: SGHVS and FNYEAQ. The CDR3 sequence is 14 residues long. Here the CDR3 reads CASSRDTQNTEAFL. The CDR3 nucleotides are TGTGCCAGCAGCAGGGACACACAGAACACTGAAGCTTTCCTT.

Ten or more counts support this clonotype. CDR3 amino acids: CASRTGGNSGANVLTF. The CDR3 coding sequence is TGTGCCAGCCGGACCGGGGGCAACTCTGGGGCCAACGTCCTGACTTTC. The genes are TRBV19 and TRBJ2-6; D may correspond to TRBD1 or TRBD2 (6 bases each). The V end was cut by 9 bases, the J end by 0 bases, with 15 bases between. CDR1 is LNHDA and CDR2 is SQIVND in the germline V gene (reference sequence). This CDR3 spans 16 amino acids.

At least ten counts were recorded for this clonotype. This chain joins TRBV15 and TRBJ2-7; TRBD1 might be the D (5 bases). The CDR3 loop spans 15 amino acids. Trimming pared 1 base from V and 3 bases from J, leaving 13 bases between. CDR1 is LNHNV and CDR2 is YYDKDF in the germline V gene (reference sequence). The CDR3 is CATSRVQGLSYEQYF. The CDR3 nucleotides read TGTGCCACCAGCAGAGTCCAGGGCCTAAGCTACGAGCAGTACTTC.

In this sample, this clonotype turned up a few times. This may come from a read error, since a much larger clone is one base off. This chain uses TRBV5-1 with TRBJ2-7, with 13 bases matching TRBD2. CDR3 length equals 17 residues. Per the germline V gene, CDR1 is SGHRS and CDR2 is YFSETQ. The DNA for the CDR3 is TGCGCCAGCAGCTTGCAACTAGCGGGAGGGTTCTCCTACGAGCGGTACTTC. Amino acids: CASSLQLAGGFSYERYF. The full variable domain, its missing parts supplied by reference TRBV5-1 and TRBJ2-7, is KAGVTQTPRYLIKTRGQQVTLSCSPISGHRSVSWYQQTPGQGLQFLFEYFSETQRNKGNFPGRFSGRQFSNSRSEMNVSTLELGDSALYLCASSLQLAGGFSYERYFGPGTRLTVT.

This clonotype was seen ten or more times. The chain couples TRBV6-6 to TRBJ2-5; D perhaps matches TRBD2 (6 bases). The CDR3 contains 15 residues. Between the trimmed V and J ends, which lost 5 bases and 1 base, there was a span of 14 bases. The germline V gene encodes CDR1 MNHNY and CDR2 SVGAGI (reference sequence). The CDR3 here is CASSRERAPQETQYF. CDR3 sequence (DNA): TGTGCCAGCAGTCGCGAGCGGGCGCCCCAAGAGACCCAGTACTTC.

The chain uses TRBV7-6 and TRBJ2-7; TRBD2 aligns across 8 bases. The V segment lost 8 bases and the J segment 3 bases; nucleotides outside the gene matches: 15. Germline V gives CDR1 SGHVS, CDR2 FNYEAQ. The CDR3 totals 16 residues. The DNA of the CDR3 is TGTGCCAGCCCCCCGGGACTAGGCGGTGGTGTCTACGAGCAGTACTTC. It specifies CASPPGLGGGVYEQYF.

Concerning this clonotype: It is likely a read error: a sequence one base away is far more abundant. The gene calls are TRBV12-3 or TRBV12-4 and TRBJ2-1, with 9 bases lining up with TRBD1. The V segment lost 8 bases and the J segment 9 bases; nucleotides outside the gene matches: 8. The CDR3 has 13 residues. The CDR3 here is CASPGQGIGEQFF. CDR3 bases: TGTGCCAGCCCGGGACAGGGCATTGGTGAGCAGTTCTTC.